This TCR beta chain comes out of a study of regulatory T cells in long-lasting Graves disease. The V end lost 5 bases, the J end lost 5 bases, and 13 bases lay between the germline ends. CDR1 is SEHNR, CDR2 FQNEAQ, per germline (reference sequence). The CDR3 loop spans 13 amino acids. TCR beta libraries were built with iRepertoire HTBI primers and Arm-PCR of CDR3 regions. Each CDR3 protein gets one entry after TCRdb re-called the multiplex PCR reads with MiXCR. The sample holds a few hundred thousand distinct CDR3 sequences, 16% seen once. This clonotype has a count of ten or more. Documented time point: newly diagnosed GD, antithyroid drugs for less than 3 months. PBMC RNA was the source of the TCR library. These data also formed part of another study, on T cells in Graves' hyperthyroidism and ophthalmopathy. Per that study: Diagnoses were made from clinical symptoms, serum measures (thyroxine and TRAb), thyroid ultrasound and orbital computed tomography.

The sequence was collected from a man aged 35 to 55 with Graves disease. This chain connects TRBV7-9 to TRBJ2-7; tentatively, D is TRBD2 (5 bases). The sample here was peripheral blood mononuclear cells (PBMCs), taken at new diagnosis, from a patient treated with antithyroid drugs. The CDR3 reads CASSDRLGDEQYF. DNA of the CDR3: TGTGCCAGCAGCGACCGCCTCGGGGACGAGCAGTACTTC.